Described below is a single T cell receptor (beta chain) sequence and its context. Antigen: not known. Germline V gene data show CDR1 as MGHRA and CDR2 as YSYEKL. Trimming cost V 1 base and J 0 bases, with 7 bases left between them. This CDR3 region has 14 residues. PCR involved 60 Vbeta and 13 Jbeta primers. The repertoire was sequenced with immunoSEQ multiplex PCR; TCRdb's copy has only in-frame clones and lacks some. The repertoire consists of 170,000 or so clones, with 77% occurring once and the leading ten covering less than 1.5%. These data come from a study of cytomegalovirus exposure and HLA in healthy donors. Findings of the study overall: Later on, a genetic analysis was performed. It linked a missense variant in DCLRE1C with V- and J-gene trimming of TCR beta.

The V call is TRBV4-1, the J call TRBJ2-7; D remains ambiguous. This TCR came from a young woman in good health and CMV-seropositive. The sample comprised PBMCs. CDR3 coding DNA: TGCGCCAGCAGCCAAGCGGCTAGCTCCTACGAGCAGTACTTC. Its protein is CASSQAASSYEQYF.